These T cell receptor beta chains were read from a single sample in a study of cytomegalovirus exposure and HLA in healthy donors. Produced via immunoSEQ multiplex PCR; TCRdb's table is partial and in-frame only. The data show 100,000 to 150,000 clones, with 83% seen just once and roughly 1.2% held by the top ten. Sequencing was done on a sample of PBMCs. The source is a girl aged 2-9 years in good health and CMV-seronegative. Each CDR3 is given with its conserved first and last residue. Each record gives: D gene, V gene, J gene, clone size, CDR3 protein. The D gene is left open where the match is weak. Rows may omit the clone size; those that give it use once, few, many or a size class.

-	TRBV7-9	TRBJ2-3	-	CASSSFEGYTQYF
-	TRBV4-2	-	-	CASSQEIRIYEQYF
TRBD1	TRBV6-6	TRBJ1-1	-	CASSHRGQWTEAFF
TRBD2	TRBV7-2	TRBJ2-7	-	CASSAPGLAGVEQYF
TRBD1	TRBV5-1	TRBJ1-6	-	CASSLAGGGNSPLHF
TRBD2	TRBV6-1	TRBJ2-1	-	CASSELAGGYNEQFF
TRBD1	TRBV30	TRBJ1-2	-	CAWARDRGLGGYTF
-	TRBV4-1	TRBJ2-1	once	CASSQGHRGGEQFF
TRBD2	TRBV7-3	TRBJ2-7	once	CASSASDWPNPTSGNYEQYF
-	TRBV10-3	TRBJ2-7	-	CAISELSPSYEQYF
TRBD1	TRBV19	TRBJ2-1	many	CASSRTGETYNEQFF
TRBD2	TRBV2	TRBJ2-3	-	CASSAHGLAGGLDTQYF
-	TRBV5-6	TRBJ2-5	-	CASSPAAGETQYF
-	TRBV19	TRBJ2-7	-	CASSATATGRRYGSYEQYF
-	TRBV19	TRBJ2-1	-	CATTGPYMESRFF
TRBD2	TRBV4-2	TRBJ2-5	-	CASSQDWPLQRPSGRSGETQYF
TRBD1	TRBV6-1	TRBJ2-5	-	CASGDSWYQETQYF
TRBD1	TRBV9	TRBJ1-2	-	CASSTRADRDYGYTF
TRBD1	TRBV6-6	TRBJ1-5	-	CASSRQGGQPQHF
-	TRBV6-5	TRBJ1-2	-	CASSLRDTNSYTF
-	TRBV28	TRBJ2-2	-	CASSLGRTNTGELFF
TRBD1	TRBV13	TRBJ1-2	once	CASSLRDRVDGYTF
-	TRBV7-2	TRBJ1-5	-	CASSKLPGSDQPQHF
-	TRBV7-7	TRBJ1-4	few	CASRIRLARRTGNEKLFF
TRBD1	TRBV5-1	TRBJ1-6	-	CASSLVTGGDNSPLHF